These 19 T cell receptor beta chains originate from one sample sequenced in a study of OX40 agonist ivuxolimab in advanced cancers. Only in-frame clones appear in the TCRdb table, and some are missing; sequencing was by immunoSEQ multiplex PCR. The data contain fewer than 95,000 clones, around 84% of them seen just once; the ten biggest clones take up more than 6%. The material sequenced was CD4+ or CD8+ T cells sorted from blood, taken in a trial of the OX40 agonist ivuxolimab. The receptors come from an adult with an advanced solid tumor such as melanoma, head and neck, liver or kidney cancer.

This chain connects TRBV7-2 to TRBJ1-2; possible D gene TRBD1, 6 bases. CDR1 SGHTA and CDR2 FQGNSA come from the germline V gene. CDR3 size: 15 residues. Trimming left V 0 bases short and J 3 bases short, with 11 bases between. CDR3 loop: CASSLALTGDYGYTF. CDR3 nucleotide sequence: TGTGCCAGCAGCTTAGCACTGACAGGTGACTATGGCTACACCTTC.

The chain joins TRBV29-1 to TRBJ1-2, with 9 bases matching TRBD1. V was clipped by 7 bases and J by 7 bases; unmatched bases: 4. Germline CDR1 SQVTM, CDR2 ANQGSEA. The CDR3 extends over 11 amino acids. The CDR3 DNA reads as TGCAGCGGGACAGGGGTGGGTGGCTACACCTTC. Protein sequence: CSGTGVGGYTF.

The chain uses TRBV5-1 and TRBJ1-4; TRBD1 matches at 9 bases. The CDR3 is made up of 15 amino acids. The germline gives CDR1 SGHRS, CDR2 YFSETQ. Trimming at V came to 4 bases and at J to 3 bases, leaving 4 bases not matched to a gene. The CDR3 is CASSLHRGPNEKLFF. The CDR3 bases are TGCGCCAGCAGCCTCCACAGGGGGCCTAATGAAAAACTGTTTTTT.

The V gene is TRBV9, the J gene TRBJ1-3, with TRBD1 as a possible D gene (5 bases). Trimming pared 0 bases from V and 7 bases from J, leaving 17 bases between. Germline values: CDR1 SGDLS, CDR2 YYNGEE. The CDR3 loop spans 16 amino acids. The CDR3 loop is CASSVGPRGGENTIYF. The CDR3 bases are TGTGCCAGCAGCGTAGGCCCTCGGGGGGGAGAGAACACCATATATTTT. The variable domain in full, with the rest retrieved from reference TRBV9 and TRBJ1-3, is DSGVTQTPKHLITATGQRVTLRCSPRSGDLSVYWYQQSLDQGLQFLIQYYNGEERAKGNILERFSAQQFPDLHSELNLSSLELGDSALYFCASSVGPRGGENTIYFGEGSWLTVV.

The chain employs TRBV19 and TRBJ2-7; 7 bases line up with TRBD2. From germline, CDR1 is LNHDA and CDR2 SQIVND (reference sequence). The V gene end was trimmed by 2 bases and the J gene end by 2 bases; junction bases not matched to a gene: 3. The CDR3 has 14 amino acids. The CDR3 loop is CASSIIAGAYEQYF. In DNA, the CDR3 is TGTGCCAGTAGTATAATTGCGGGAGCCTACGAGCAGTACTTC.

The chain joins TRBV6-5 to TRBJ1-2; D is undetermined. V shed 7 bases and J shed 3 bases, with 12 bases lying between them. Germline assignment: CDR1 MNHEY and CDR2 SVGAGI. This CDR3 contains 13 residues. CDR3 loop: CASKHPDDYGYTF. In nucleotides, the CDR3 is TGTGCCAGCAAACATCCTGACGACTATGGCTACACCTTC.

This chain joins TRBV28 and TRBJ2-2; D uncertain. The germline CDR1 and CDR2 sequences are MDHEN and SYDVKM. There are 14 residues in the CDR3. V dropped 5 bases and J dropped 3 bases, with 10 bases sitting between them. The CDR3 is CASSPNRDTGELFF. The CDR3 coding sequence is TGTGCCAGCAGTCCTAACAGAGACACCGGGGAGCTGTTTTTT.

Concerning this clone: A much larger clonotype is one base distant, so this may be a read error. The rearrangement uses TRBV5-4 and TRBJ1-3, with 7 bases that match TRBD1. The length of the CDR3 is 14 residues. Per the germline V gene, CDR1 is SGHNT and CDR2 is YYREEE (reference sequence). J was trimmed by 3 bases and V by 3 bases; bases with no gene match: 3. CDR3 in amino acids: CASSSTGFGNTIYF. In nucleotides, the CDR3 is TGTGCCAGCAGCTCGACAGGGTTTGGAAACACCATATATTTT. Together with reference TRBV5-4 and TRBJ1-3, the CDR3 gives the full variable domain: ETGVTQSPTHLIKTRGQQVTLRCSSQSGHNTVSWYQQALGQGPQFIFQYYREEENGRGNFPPRFSGLQFPNYSSELNVNALELDDSALYLCASSSTGFGNTIYFGEGSWLTVV.

This chain connects TRBV11-2 to TRBJ2-7, with 8 bases identical to TRBD1. V shed 0 bases, J shed 4 bases, and the junction held 2 bases outside the gene matches. The CDR3 has 14 amino acids. Germline V gene sequence: CDR1 SGHAT, CDR2 FQNNGV. The CDR3 DNA follows: TGTGCCAGCAGCTTAGACAGGGGGCTATACGAGCAGTACGTC. It is translated as CASSLDRGLYEQYV.

This clone was counted a single time. The J gene is TRBJ1-1, the V gene TRBV9; D is uncertain. CDR3 length equals 13 residues. The germline V gene encodes CDR1 SGDLS and CDR2 YYNGEE. Trimming pared 4 bases from V and 1 base from J, leaving 8 bases between. The CDR3 DNA sequence: TGTGCCAGCAGCCTGAATACGAACACTGAAGCTTTCTTT. Translated, it gives CASSLNTNTEAFF.

The chain links TRBV5-1 to TRBJ2-7, with D uncertain. This CDR3 is 15 amino acids long. Germline CDR1 and CDR2: SGHRS and YFSETQ. Trimming stripped 4 bases from V and 0 bases from J, with 14 bases between. The CDR3 sequence is CASSPSSGPSYEQYV. CDR3 DNA sequence: TGCGCCAGCAGCCCCTCGTCAGGACCCTCCTACGAGCAGTACGTC.

This chain links TRBV7-9 with TRBJ1-2, with D maybe TRBD1 (5 bases). Deletions cut 3 bases from V and 6 bases from J, with 14 bases between. CDR1 SEHNR and CDR2 FQNEAQ come from the germline V gene (reference sequence). The CDR3 has 14 residues. The CDR3 protein is CASSFHEVGDGYTF. CDR3 nucleotide sequence: TGTGCCAGCAGCTTCCACGAGGTGGGGGATGGCTACACCTTC. Drawing the rest from reference TRBV7-9 and TRBJ1-2, the complete variable domain is DTGVSQNPRHKITKRGQNVTFRCDPISEHNRLYWYRQTLGQGPEFLTYFQNEAQLEKSRLLSDRFSAERPKGSFSTLEIQRTEQGDSAMYLCASSFHEVGDGYTFGSGTRLTVV.

The rearrangement joins TRBV18 to TRBJ2-5, with a possible D match to TRBD1 (6 bases). Germline V CDR1 and CDR2: KGHSH, LQKENI. This CDR3 has 14 amino acids. Trimming took 3 bases from V and 1 from J, leaving 9 bases between them. In nucleotides, the CDR3 is TGTGCCAGCTCACCGGGGGCGGTCCAAGAGACCCAGTACTTC. Its translation is CASSPGAVQETQYF.

The chain couples TRBV6-6 to TRBJ1-4, with 8 bases matching TRBD1. The junction had 9 bases not matched to a gene; V was cut back by 4 bases and J by 8 bases. The CDR3 runs to 15 residues. Germline V lookup: CDR1 MNHNY, CDR2 SVGAGI (reference sequence). The CDR3: CASSFLQGAREKLFF. The CDR3 coding sequence is TGTGCCAGCAGTTTCCTCCAGGGGGCGAGGGAAAAACTGTTTTTT.

This clone was detected a few times. The chain employs TRBV9 and TRBJ2-7; D is uncertain. Germline lookup yields CDR1 SGDLS and CDR2 YYNGEE. The CDR3 runs 15 residues. V was clipped by 0 bases and J by 7 bases, with 17 bases between them. The CDR3 reads CASSVGVVDVGEQYF. The CDR3 DNA reads as TGTGCCAGCAGCGTAGGCGTAGTAGACGTTGGGGAGCAGTACTTC.

This clone was observed once. The V and J genes are TRBV7-9 and TRBJ2-5; D remains unclear. Trimming took off 4 bases at V and 3 bases at J, with 9 bases between the two ends. CDR1 is SEHNR and CDR2 is FQNEAQ in the germline V gene (reference sequence). The CDR3 runs to 13 residues. The CDR3 is CASSSEVEETQYF. CDR3 coding DNA: TGTGCCAGCAGCTCAGAGGTGGAAGAGACCCAGTACTTC.

With regard to this clone: A much larger clone lies one base from this, so it may be a read error. This chain connects TRBV28 to TRBJ2-1; no reliable D call. The germline V gene encodes CDR1 MDHEN and CDR2 SYDVKM. V gave up 6 bases and J gave up 7 bases, with 4 bases separating them. The length of the CDR3 is 10 residues. The chain's CDR3 is CASSLNEQFF. CDR3 DNA: TGTGCCAGCAGCCTTAATGAGCAGTTCTTC.

This clone was seen only once. The rearrangement links TRBV10-3 to TRBJ1-1, with 9 nucleotides matching TRBD1. The CDR3 runs 15 residues. V shed 4 bases, J shed 1 base, and the junction held 4 bases outside the gene matches. Germline V gene data show CDR1 as ENHRY and CDR2 as SYGVKD. CDR3 in amino acids: CAISGRTGENTEAFF. The CDR3 region has the DNA TGTGCCATCAGTGGTCGGACAGGGGAGAACACTGAAGCTTTCTTT.

The genes are TRBV27 and TRBJ2-7; a weak D match, TRBD2 (6 bases). CDR1 and CDR2 from the germline V gene are MNHEY and SMNVEV (reference sequence). V gave up 5 bases and J gave up 2 bases, with 19 bases separating them. The CDR3 totals 16 residues. As DNA, the CDR3 is TGTGCCAGCAGTCCCCTTGGGGGGAAGGGCACCTACGAGCAGTACGTC. It specifies CASSPLGGKGTYEQYV.